This T cell receptor (beta chain) was sequenced in a study of T cell repertoires in cytomegalovirus infection. As concerns this clonotype: What it recognizes is unknown.

Via MiXCR, TCRdb re-called the reads, giving one row per CDR3 protein. The table shows some 150,000 distinct CDR3 sequences, with 20% to 30% occurring only once. The CDR3 has 14 amino acids. Unmatched junction bases numbered 1, after V lost 1 base and J lost 2 bases. Germline values: CDR1 MDHEN, CDR2 SYDVKM. Study-wide results and caveats: Cumulative frequency of public TCR beta families picked out carriers of CMV plus the relevant HLA. HLA-C-restricted CMV clonotypes gave the most frequent clonotype in two of eight donors.

The sequence was obtained from a human donor in good health (CMV status not recorded). Some clones in this sample may be carry-over from other donors' samples. The material sequenced was PBMCs. The chain links TRBV28 to TRBJ1-2, with TRBD1 identical over 7 bases. This CDR3 is CASSLLTGNYGYTF. The CDR3 DNA follows: TGTGCCAGCAGTTTATTGACAGGGAACTATGGCTACACCTTC.